The next 18 T cell receptor beta chains were all read from a single sample in a study of T cell changes during pregnancy in multiple sclerosis. Only in-frame clones appear in the TCRdb table, and some are missing; sequencing was by immunoSEQ multiplex PCR. The sample lists about 84,000 clones; less than 95% were seen once. The sample here was peripheral blood, taken in the third trimester of pregnancy. The origin of the receptors is a female donor with multiple sclerosis, enrolled in a pregnancy study.

J is TRBJ2-7 and V is TRBV28; a possible D gene is TRBD1 (6 bases). The ends were cut back, 6 bases at V and 1 base at J, with 19 bases in the middle. Germline assignment: CDR1 MDHEN and CDR2 SYDVKM. The CDR3 covers 16 residues. The CDR3 DNA sequence: TGTGCCAGCAGCTCCACCGGGACACTGAGATCCTACGAGCAGTACTTC. It encodes CASSSTGTLRSYEQYF.

V is TRBV7-9 and J is TRBJ1-6; 7 nucleotides match TRBD1. The CDR3 contains 16 residues. Germline V gene lookup returns CDR1 SEHNR and CDR2 FQNEAQ (reference sequence). Trimming removed 5 bases from V and 8 bases from J; junction bases left unmatched: 12. The CDR3 DNA is TGTGCCAGCAGCCGAGACAGGGCGGTTATAGATTCACCCCTCCACTTT. This sequence encodes CASSRDRAVIDSPLHF.

The chain uses TRBV9 and TRBJ1-5; D is possibly TRBD1 (5 bases). The germline V and J ends were trimmed by 0 bases and 6 bases, with 13 bases remaining between them. Germline CDR1 SGDLS, CDR2 YYNGEE. The CDR3 loop spans 15 amino acids. CDR3 loop: CASSVGVGGGQPQHF. CDR3 nucleotide sequence: TGTGCCAGCAGCGTAGGGGTGGGGGGAGGTCAGCCCCAGCATTTT.

The chain couples TRBV5-1 to TRBJ2-5; D remains ambiguous. CDR1 and CDR2 (germline): SGHRS, YFSETQ. Trimming took 5 bases from V and 2 from J, leaving 7 bases between them. This CDR3 has 12 residues. CDR3 nucleotides: TGCGCCAGCAGTATGCAGCAAGAGACCCAGTACTTC. Its translation is CASSMQQETQYF. The whole variable domain, filled in from reference TRBV5-1 and TRBJ2-5, reads KAGVTQTPRYLIKTRGQQVTLSCSPISGHRSVSWYQQTPGQGLQFLFEYFSETQRNKGNFPGRFSGRQFSNSRSEMNVSTLELGDSALYLCASSMQQETQYFGPGTRLLVL.

V usage is TRBV19 and J usage is TRBJ1-5; D unclear. Germline V CDR1 and CDR2: LNHDA, SQIVND (reference sequence). The CDR3 extends over 13 amino acids. The ends were cut back, 3 bases at V and 4 bases at J, with 7 bases in the middle. The CDR3 region is CASSIAGNQPQHF. The CDR3 region has the DNA TGTGCCAGTAGTATCGCGGGGAATCAGCCCCAGCATTTT.

The chain is built from TRBV10-3 and TRBJ2-2; 15 nucleotides match TRBD2. With V trimmed by 7 bases and J by 0 bases, 3 bases remained unmatched. Per germline, CDR1 ENHRY and CDR2 SYGVKD. This CDR3 comprises 17 residues. The CDR3 DNA is TGTGCCATCAAGGGACTAGCGGGGGGCACGAACACCGGGGAGCTGTTTTTT. Protein product: CAIKGLAGGTNTGELFF.

DNA of the CDR3: TGTGCCAGCAGCCAAGGAGGACAGGGGGATGAAAAACTGTTTTTT. Amino acids: CASSQGGQGDEKLFF. V and J are TRBV4-2 and TRBJ1-4, with 10 bases matching TRBD1. Germline V gene sequence: CDR1 LGHNA, CDR2 YNFKEQ. The CDR3 totals 15 residues. The V segment lost 1 base and the J segment 6 bases; nucleotides outside the gene matches: 2.

The genes are TRBV6-5 and TRBJ1-1; 8 bases align to TRBD1. This CDR3 has 16 residues. Germline values: CDR1 MNHEY, CDR2 SVGAGI. Losses at the gene ends were 2 bases for V and 0 bases for J; bases not matched to a gene: 5. For the CDR3, the DNA is TGTGCCAGCAGTTACACACCGGACAGGGTGAACACTGAAGCTTTCTTT. Amino acid sequence: CASSYTPDRVNTEAFF.

This clone was observed a single time. The V gene is TRBV5-1, the J gene TRBJ1-4, with TRBD1 identical over 11 bases. V lost 1 base to trimming and J lost 7 bases; unmatched junction nucleotides: 3. The germline gives CDR1 SGHRS, CDR2 YFSETQ. The CDR3 extends over 15 amino acids. CDR3 protein: CASSLMGQGGEKLFF. CDR3 DNA sequence: TGCGCCAGCAGCTTGATGGGACAGGGGGGTGAAAAACTGTTTTTT.

The chain carries TRBV11-1 and TRBJ1-6; no clear D. Trimming took 1 base from V and 2 from J, leaving 9 bases between them. This CDR3 region has 16 residues. Germline CDR1 and CDR2: SGHAT and FQDESV (reference sequence). CDR3 nucleotide sequence: TGTGCCAGCAGCTTAGGAAGGCGGACCTATAATTCACCCCTCCACTTT. This encodes CASSLGRRTYNSPLHF.

This rearrangement joins TRBV2 to TRBJ1-4; D is possibly TRBD1 (5 bases). Trimming pared 0 bases from V and 3 bases from J, leaving 11 bases between. Germline V gene data show CDR1 as SNHLY and CDR2 as FYNNEI. This CDR3 has 16 amino acids. CDR3 protein: CASSEALRVPNEKLFF. The CDR3 bases are TGTGCCAGCAGTGAAGCACTCAGGGTGCCTAATGAAAAACTGTTTTTT.

The chain recombines TRBV27 with TRBJ1-3, with 8 nucleotides matching TRBD1. CDR1 MNHEY and CDR2 SMNVEV come from the germline V gene (reference sequence). This CDR3 is built from 15 residues. J lost 0 bases, V lost 7 bases, and 5 bases had no gene match. CDR3 coding DNA: TGTGCCAGCACCAGAACAGGGGGCTCTGGAAACACCATATATTTT. Translating gives CASTRTGGSGNTIYF.

The rearrangement links TRBV9 to TRBJ1-1, with 12 nucleotides matching TRBD1. CDR3 length equals 15 residues. CDR1 SGDLS and CDR2 YYNGEE come from the germline V gene. The V segment lost 3 bases and the J segment 7 bases; nucleotides outside the gene matches: 7. The CDR3 nucleotides are TGTGCCAGCAGCGCTGGGACAGGGGGCTGGGGTGAAGCTTTCTTT. Its translation is CASSAGTGGWGEAFF. Using reference TRBV9 and TRBJ1-1 for the parts outside the CDR3, the full variable domain is DSGVTQTPKHLITATGQRVTLRCSPRSGDLSVYWYQQSLDQGLQFLIQYYNGEERAKGNILERFSAQQFPDLHSELNLSSLELGDSALYFCASSAGTGGWGEAFFGQGTRLTVV.

The rearrangement joins TRBV7-8 to TRBJ2-7, with 8 nucleotides matching TRBD1. Germline CDR1 is SGHVS and CDR2 is FQNEAQ. This CDR3 has 12 amino acids. The V gene end was trimmed by 4 bases and the J gene end by 6 bases; junction bases not matched to a gene: 2. The CDR3 DNA reads as TGTGCCAGCAGCTGGACAGGGCTCGAGCAGTACTTC. Translating gives CASSWTGLEQYF.

This clone was seen a handful of times. The V and J genes are TRBV2 and TRBJ1-2; possibly TRBD1 for D (5 bases). Germline assignment: CDR1 SNHLY and CDR2 FYNNEI. Trimming took 10 bases from V and 8 from J, leaving 26 bases between them. The length of the CDR3 is 15 residues. The CDR3: CANPTVQGPQRGYTF. The DNA of the CDR3 is TGTGCCAACCCCACTGTGCAGGGCCCCCAACGCGGCTACACCTTC. The whole variable domain, filled in from reference TRBV2 and TRBJ1-2, reads EPEVTQTPSHQVTQMGQEVILRCVPISNHLYFYWYRQILGQKVEFLVSFYNNEISEKSEIFDDQFSVERPDGSNFTLKIRSTKLEDSAMYFCANPTVQGPQRGYTFGSGTRLTVV.

The J gene is TRBJ1-6, the V gene TRBV7-8, with D tentatively TRBD1 (6 bases). The germline CDR1 and CDR2 sequences are SGHVS and FQNEAQ. CDR3 size: 16 residues. Trimming stripped 3 bases from V and 4 bases from J, with 13 bases between. The CDR3 DNA sequence: TGTGCCAGCAGCTTGGTTCCGGGACAATATAATTCACCCCTCCACTTT. Protein sequence: CASSLVPGQYNSPLHF.

V usage is TRBV5-5 and J usage is TRBJ1-6, with D unclear. The CDR3 sequence is 15 residues long. Per germline, CDR1 SGHKS and CDR2 YYEKEE (reference sequence). Trimming stripped 0 bases from V and 7 bases from J, with 11 bases between. The CDR3 DNA is TGTGCCAGCAGCTTGGTGGGCAGGAAGAATTCACCCCTCCACTTT. As protein: CASSLVGRKNSPLHF.

This chain links TRBV6-6 with TRBJ2-2, with D tentatively TRBD2 (6 bases). Trimming stripped 6 bases from V and 0 bases from J, with 11 bases between. Germline V gene sequence: CDR1 MNHNY, CDR2 SVGAGI (reference sequence). The CDR3 is made up of 15 amino acids. The CDR3 loop reads CASSRDSANTGELFF. The DNA of the CDR3 is TGTGCCAGCAGCCGGGACTCCGCGAACACCGGGGAGCTGTTTTTT.